These T cell receptor beta chains were read from a single sample in a study of blood T cell repertoires in COVID-19. Libraries were prepared by immunoSEQ multiplex PCR; TCRdb keeps only in-frame clonotypes and omits some of them. This table has 50,000 to 80,000 clones, roughly 88% appearing once. The sequencing sample was made of peripheral blood. The receptors shown here come from a woman aged 55 to 70 with COVID-19, enrolled during active disease. The CDR3 runs from the conserved cysteine through the conserved F or W. Fields, in order: V gene, CDR3 length, J gene, D gene, clone size, CDR3 DNA, CDR3 protein. The D gene is left open where the match is weak. Expanded clones are given a class, and other clones once, few, many or no size at all.

V gene: TRBV6-2/TRBV6-3
CDR3 length: 18
J gene: TRBJ2-7
D gene: TRBD2
clone size: NA
CDR3 DNA: TGTGCCAGCAGCTCCGTCATGGGACTAGCGCCCGGCTCCTACGAGCAGTACTTC
CDR3 protein: CASSSVMGLAPGSYEQYF

V gene: TRBV14
CDR3 length: 13
J gene: TRBJ2-4
D gene: NA
clone size: NA
CDR3 DNA: TGTGCCAGCAGCCAAAATTCAGGGAACATTCAGTACTTC
CDR3 protein: CASSQNSGNIQYF

V gene: TRBV4-3
CDR3 length: 16
J gene: TRBJ2-5
D gene: TRBD2
clone size: NA
CDR3 DNA: TGCGCCAGCAGCCCCGAGGGACTAGCGGGGGTTGAGACCCAGTACTTC
CDR3 protein: CASSPEGLAGVETQYF

V gene: TRBV24-1
CDR3 length: 14
J gene: TRBJ2-7
D gene: TRBD1
clone size: NA
CDR3 DNA: TGTGCCACCAGTGCCGACAGGGCGGGCTACGAGCAGTACTTC
CDR3 protein: CATSADRAGYEQYF

V gene: TRBV7-8
CDR3 length: 15
J gene: TRBJ2-1
D gene: TRBD2
clone size: NA
CDR3 DNA: TGTGCCAGCAAACCCGGGGGGGCTGGAGGGCGTGAGCAGTTCTTC
CDR3 protein: CASKPGGAGGREQFF

V gene: TRBV21-1
CDR3 length: 16
J gene: TRBJ2-1
D gene: NA
clone size: NA
CDR3 DNA: TGTGCCAGCAGCCCCCAGGGGGGAGGATCCCACAATGAGCAGTTCTTC
CDR3 protein: CASSPQGGGSHNEQFF

V gene: TRBV7-2
CDR3 length: 14
J gene: TRBJ1-2
D gene: NA
clone size: NA
CDR3 DNA: TGTGCCAGCAGCTTAGTTCCCAGGGAAAATGGCTACACCTTC
CDR3 protein: CASSLVPRENGYTF

V gene: TRBV5-6
CDR3 length: 16
J gene: TRBJ2-3
D gene: TRBD2
clone size: NA
CDR3 DNA: TGTGCCAGCAGCCCTCTTCCGGGACTAGCCCCAGATACGCAGTATTTT
CDR3 protein: CASSPLPGLAPDTQYF

V gene: TRBV7-9
CDR3 length: 17
J gene: TRBJ2-1
D gene: NA
clone size: NA
CDR3 DNA: TGTGCCAGCAGCCCAGCCCTGGGCCACAGCTCCTACAATGAGCAGTTCTTC
CDR3 protein: CASSPALGHSSYNEQFF

V gene: TRBV6-2/TRBV6-3
CDR3 length: 17
J gene: TRBJ2-1
D gene: NA
clone size: NA
CDR3 DNA: TGTGCCAGCAGTACCCCCGGGGCGGGACCCCTCTACAATGAGCAGTTCTTC
CDR3 protein: CASSTPGAGPLYNEQFF

V gene: TRBV12-5
CDR3 length: 13
J gene: TRBJ1-5
D gene: NA
clone size: NA
CDR3 DNA: TGTGCTAGTGGTTTGGCACAGGATCAGCCCCAGCATTTT
CDR3 protein: CASGLAQDQPQHF

V gene: TRBV6-1
CDR3 length: 14
J gene: TRBJ1-3
D gene: NA
clone size: NA
CDR3 DNA: TGTGCCAGCAGTGAACCCGGGAATGGAAACACCATATATTTT
CDR3 protein: CASSEPGNGNTIYF

V gene: TRBV6-5
CDR3 length: 14
J gene: TRBJ2-7
D gene: TRBD1
clone size: NA
CDR3 DNA: TGTGCCAGCAGCTCCGGGACAGGGGGCCGGGAGCAGTACTTC
CDR3 protein: CASSSGTGGREQYF

V gene: TRBV28
CDR3 length: 18
J gene: TRBJ2-1
D gene: TRBD1
clone size: few
CDR3 DNA: TGTGCCAGCAGTTTTGACCCCGTACAGGGGGGTTACTACAATGAGCAGTTCTTC
CDR3 protein: CASSFDPVQGGYYNEQFF

V gene: TRBV3-1/TRBV3-2
CDR3 length: 16
J gene: TRBJ2-2
D gene: NA
clone size: NA
CDR3 DNA: TGTGCCAGCAGCCAAGTTAATAGCGTGAACACCGGGGAGCTGTTTTTT
CDR3 protein: CASSQVNSVNTGELFF

V gene: TRBV6-1
CDR3 length: 13
J gene: TRBJ2-4
D gene: NA
clone size: NA
CDR3 DNA: TGTGCCAGCAGTGAAGTGTCAGGAAACATTCAGTACTTC
CDR3 protein: CASSEVSGNIQYF

V gene: TRBV4-3
CDR3 length: 15
J gene: TRBJ2-1
D gene: NA
clone size: NA
CDR3 DNA: TGCGCCAGCAGCCAAGATCCACAGGGATACAATGAGCAGTTCTTC
CDR3 protein: CASSQDPQGYNEQFF

V gene: TRBV19
CDR3 length: 14
J gene: TRBJ1-1
D gene: NA
clone size: NA
CDR3 DNA: TGTGCCAGTAGTATAAAGGGAAGGGGAACTGAAGCTTTCTTT
CDR3 protein: CASSIKGRGTEAFF

V gene: TRBV6-2/TRBV6-3
CDR3 length: 15
J gene: TRBJ1-2
D gene: NA
clone size: NA
CDR3 DNA: TGTGCCAGCAGTTACTCAATGGACAGCCTCTATGGCTACACCTTC
CDR3 protein: CASSYSMDSLYGYTF

V gene: TRBV7-9
CDR3 length: 15
J gene: TRBJ2-5
D gene: NA
clone size: NA
CDR3 DNA: TGTGCCAGCAGCTTAGAGAGGGGGGGCATGGAGACCCAGTACTTC
CDR3 protein: CASSLERGGMETQYF

V gene: TRBV11-3
CDR3 length: 13
J gene: TRBJ1-1
D gene: TRBD1
clone size: NA
CDR3 DNA: TGTGCCAGCAGCTTGGGACAGGGAGGAGGAGCTTTCTTT
CDR3 protein: CASSLGQGGGAFF

V gene: TRBV20-1
CDR3 length: 11
J gene: TRBJ2-7
D gene: NA
clone size: NA
CDR3 DNA: TGCAGTGCCCTGACAGAGTACGAGCAGTACTTC
CDR3 protein: CSALTEYEQYF

V gene: TRBV19
CDR3 length: 16
J gene: TRBJ1-6
D gene: NA
clone size: NA
CDR3 DNA: TGTGCCAGTATCGACAGCCGGAGCTCCTATAATTCACCCCTCCACTTT
CDR3 protein: CASIDSRSSYNSPLHF

V gene: TRBV2
CDR3 length: 15
J gene: TRBJ2-1
D gene: TRBD2
clone size: NA
CDR3 DNA: TGTGCCAGCCGACCCGGGACTAGCGGCTACAATGAGCAGTTCTTC
CDR3 protein: CASRPGTSGYNEQFF

V gene: TRBV29-1
CDR3 length: 14
J gene: TRBJ2-3
D gene: TRBD1
clone size: few
CDR3 DNA: TGCAGCGCTGGACAGGGGGCTTACGCAGATACGCAGTATTTT
CDR3 protein: CSAGQGAYADTQYF

V gene: TRBV11-3
CDR3 length: 14
J gene: TRBJ2-7
D gene: NA
clone size: NA
CDR3 DNA: TGTGCCAGCAGCCTTTCGGACTGGACCTACGAGCAGTACTTC
CDR3 protein: CASSLSDWTYEQYF

V gene: TRBV24-1
CDR3 length: 17
J gene: TRBJ2-3
D gene: NA
clone size: NA
CDR3 DNA: TGTGCCACCAGTGCTTCAATAGCGGATCCTAGCACAGATACGCAGTATTTT
CDR3 protein: CATSASIADPSTDTQYF

V gene: TRBV19
CDR3 length: 10
J gene: TRBJ1-1
D gene: TRBD1
clone size: NA
CDR3 DNA: TGTGCCAGTGTACAGGGGGTGGCTTTCTTT
CDR3 protein: CASVQGVAFF

V gene: TRBV7-2
CDR3 length: 15
J gene: TRBJ1-6
D gene: TRBD1
clone size: NA
CDR3 DNA: TGTGCCAGCAGCTTATCTGGACAGGGTAATTCACCCCTCCACTTT
CDR3 protein: CASSLSGQGNSPLHF

V gene: TRBV6-5
CDR3 length: 14
J gene: TRBJ2-7
D gene: TRBD1
clone size: once
CDR3 DNA: TGTGCCAGCAGTTACGGGACAGACCACTACGAGCAGTACTTC
CDR3 protein: CASSYGTDHYEQYF

V gene: TRBV4-1
CDR3 length: 19
J gene: TRBJ2-1
D gene: TRBD2
clone size: few
CDR3 DNA: TGCGCCAGCAGCCAAGATCCGGGAGATTGGACTAGCGGGAACAATGAGCAGTTCTTC
CDR3 protein: CASSQDPGDWTSGNNEQFF

V gene: TRBV10-3
CDR3 length: 16
J gene: TRBJ2-7
D gene: NA
clone size: NA
CDR3 DNA: TGTGCCATCAGTACCTCCACGGGACTCGCCGCCTACGAGCAGTACTTC
CDR3 protein: CAISTSTGLAAYEQYF

V gene: TRBV6-2/TRBV6-3
CDR3 length: 15
J gene: TRBJ1-5
D gene: NA
clone size: NA
CDR3 DNA: TGTGCCAGCAGTTCTCTCAGGGTTGGAAATCAGCCCCAGCATTTT
CDR3 protein: CASSSLRVGNQPQHF

V gene: TRBV3-1/TRBV3-2
CDR3 length: 14
J gene: TRBJ1-1
D gene: NA
clone size: NA
CDR3 DNA: TGTGCCAGCAGCCAAGGGTCAAAGGGGACTGAAGCTTTCTTT
CDR3 protein: CASSQGSKGTEAFF

V gene: TRBV7-9
CDR3 length: 13
J gene: TRBJ2-1
D gene: NA
clone size: NA
CDR3 DNA: TGTGCCAGCAGCTTAGGAACAGGGGGGGATACGTTCTTC
CDR3 protein: CASSLGTGGDTFF

V gene: TRBV6-5
CDR3 length: 11
J gene: TRBJ1-1
D gene: NA
clone size: NA
CDR3 DNA: TGTGCCAGCAGCTCCAGAAGTGAAGCTTTCTTT
CDR3 protein: CASSSRSEAFF

V gene: TRBV19
CDR3 length: 15
J gene: TRBJ1-2
D gene: NA
clone size: few
CDR3 DNA: TGTGCCAGTAGTATTGGTGAGGTCTGGGACTATGGCTACACCTTC
CDR3 protein: CASSIGEVWDYGYTF

V gene: TRBV12-3/TRBV12-4
CDR3 length: 12
J gene: TRBJ2-1
D gene: TRBD1
clone size: NA
CDR3 DNA: TGTGCCAGCAGTTTGCAGGGGGTTGAGCAGTTCTTC
CDR3 protein: CASSLQGVEQFF

V gene: TRBV2
CDR3 length: 13
J gene: TRBJ1-4
D gene: NA
clone size: NA
CDR3 DNA: TGTGCCAGCAGGTTACAGAGTCCTGAAAAACTGTTTTTT
CDR3 protein: CASRLQSPEKLFF

V gene: TRBV19
CDR3 length: 16
J gene: TRBJ2-1
D gene: TRBD2
clone size: NA
CDR3 DNA: TGTGCCAGTAGTATAGATCGAGCGGGGACCTACAATGAGCAGTTCTTC
CDR3 protein: CASSIDRAGTYNEQFF

V gene: TRBV18
CDR3 length: 14
J gene: TRBJ1-1
D gene: TRBD1
clone size: NA
CDR3 DNA: TGTGCCAGCTCCCCAGGACAGGGGAACACTGAAGCTTTCTTT
CDR3 protein: CASSPGQGNTEAFF

V gene: TRBV5-4
CDR3 length: 14
J gene: TRBJ2-5
D gene: NA
clone size: once
CDR3 DNA: TGTGCCAGCAGCTTGGAGGGCGCGGGGGAGACCCAGTACTTC
CDR3 protein: CASSLEGAGETQYF

V gene: TRBV28
CDR3 length: 12
J gene: TRBJ2-3
D gene: TRBD2
clone size: few
CDR3 DNA: TGTGCCAGCAGGCGGCGAAGAGGACTAGCGGTTTTT
CDR3 protein: CASRRRRGLAVF

V gene: TRBV27
CDR3 length: 11
J gene: TRBJ2-7
D gene: TRBD2
clone size: NA
CDR3 DNA: TGTGCCAGCATCGTTAGGACTAGAATGGACTTC
CDR3 protein: CASIVRTRMDF

V gene: TRBV11-3
CDR3 length: 17
J gene: TRBJ1-5
D gene: NA
clone size: NA
CDR3 DNA: TGTGCCAGCAGCTTAGCGGTCGGGCAGGGTGGTAATCAGCCCCAGCATTTT
CDR3 protein: CASSLAVGQGGNQPQHF

V gene: TRBV5-4
CDR3 length: 15
J gene: TRBJ1-1
D gene: NA
clone size: few
CDR3 DNA: TGTGCCAGCAGCTTGGCCGGTAACAGGAACACTGAAGCTTTCTTT
CDR3 protein: CASSLAGNRNTEAFF

V gene: TRBV11-2
CDR3 length: 15
J gene: TRBJ2-3
D gene: TRBD2
clone size: NA
CDR3 DNA: TGTGCCAGCAGCTTGGGACTAGCGGAGGGAGATACGCAGTATTTT
CDR3 protein: CASSLGLAEGDTQYF

V gene: TRBV5-6
CDR3 length: 14
J gene: TRBJ2-2
D gene: NA
clone size: NA
CDR3 DNA: TGTGCCGGCAGCTTGGGGGGCGCGACCGGGGAGCTGTTTTTT
CDR3 protein: CAGSLGGATGELFF

V gene: TRBV4-3
CDR3 length: 14
J gene: TRBJ1-1
D gene: TRBD1
clone size: NA
CDR3 DNA: TGCGCCAGCAGCCCAGGGACAGGGAAGACTGAAGCTTTCTTT
CDR3 protein: CASSPGTGKTEAFF

V gene: TRBV3-1/TRBV3-2
CDR3 length: 16
J gene: TRBJ1-6
D gene: NA
clone size: NA
CDR3 DNA: TGTGCCAGCAGCCAAGTGGCCGGGGGGCTTGGGTCTTCCCTCCACTTT
CDR3 protein: CASSQVAGGLGSSLHF

V gene: TRBV3-1/TRBV3-2
CDR3 length: 15
J gene: TRBJ2-3
D gene: NA
clone size: NA
CDR3 DNA: TGTGCCAGCAGCCAAGAGAGCGAGAGGACAGATACGCAGTATTTT
CDR3 protein: CASSQESERTDTQYF

V gene: TRBV10-3
CDR3 length: 12
J gene: TRBJ2-7
D gene: NA
clone size: NA
CDR3 DNA: TGTGCCATCAGTGAAGGAGGGTACGAGCAGTACTTC
CDR3 protein: CAISEGGYEQYF

V gene: TRBV4-1
CDR3 length: 13
J gene: TRBJ1-5
D gene: NA
clone size: NA
CDR3 DNA: TGCGCCAGCAGCCAAGATCAGGGAACACCCCAGCATTTT
CDR3 protein: CASSQDQGTPQHF